The next 22 T cell receptor beta chains were all read from a single sample in a study of neurological immune-mediated disorders. TCRdb recomputed calls from the 5' RACE reads with MiXCR, one row per CDR3 protein. This sample has 45,000 or so distinct CDR3 sequences, with about 13% found just once. Sequencing was performed on PBMCs. Every receptor here comes from a female donor in good health.

This clonotype came up many times. This chain joins TRBV20-1 and TRBJ2-5; 8 nucleotides agree with TRBD1. This CDR3 comprises 15 residues. V dropped 3 bases and J dropped 6; count of bases not matched to a gene: 12. Looked up from germline, CDR1 is DFQATT and CDR2 is SNEGSKA (reference sequence). In nucleotides, the CDR3 is TGCAGTGCTAGCCCAGGACAGGGTCAATACAAGACCCAGTACTTC. This gives the protein CSASPGQGQYKTQYF.

This sequence joins TRBV6-4 and TRBJ2-1, with a possible D match to TRBD1 (6 bases). V shed 4 bases and J shed 8 bases, with 12 bases lying between them. The CDR3 totals 13 residues. CDR1 MRHNA and CDR2 SNTAGT come from the germline V gene. The DNA of the CDR3 is TGTGCCAGCAGTGCAAACAGGGTTCATGAGCAGTTCTTC. Translated: CASSANRVHEQFF.

This clonotype has ten or more counts. The V gene is TRBV6-1, the J gene TRBJ1-2, with D perhaps matching TRBD1 (5 bases). V lost 7 bases to trimming and J lost 2 bases, with 17 bases between them. Per germline, CDR1 MNHNS and CDR2 SASEGT. The CDR3 contains 15 residues. The CDR3 reads CASKVATGQNYGYTF. Here the CDR3 DNA reads TGTGCCAGCAAAGTAGCGACTGGACAAAACTATGGCTACACCTTC.

This clonotype was detected ten times or more. V and J are TRBV20-1 and TRBJ2-5; TRBD1 is a possible D gene (6 bases). The CDR3 covers 15 residues. Trimming shortened V by 5 bases and J by 2 bases, and 18 bases separated the two germline ends. Per the germline V gene, CDR1 is DFQATT and CDR2 is SNEGSKA (reference sequence). This chain's CDR3 is CSASPGQAKQETQYF. In DNA, the CDR3 is TGCAGTGCTTCACCGGGACAAGCAAAACAAGAGACCCAGTACTTC.

This clonotype was recorded at least ten times. This chain links TRBV9 with TRBJ1-1; TRBD1 aligns across 7 bases. The CDR3 is 14 amino acids. CDR1 is SGDLS and CDR2 is YYNGEE in the germline V gene. The junction had 5 bases not matched to a gene; V was cut back by 3 bases and J by 3 bases. CDR3: CASSAQTGDTEAFF. Here the CDR3 DNA reads TGTGCCAGCAGCGCCCAAACAGGGGACACTGAAGCTTTCTTT.

This clonotype was detected ten times or more. The CDR3 loop reads CASSQDEVAGGDTQYF. The DNA for the CDR3 is TGTGCCAGCAGCCAAGATGAGGTAGCGGGGGGAGATACGCAGTATTTT. The chain links TRBV3-1 to TRBJ2-3; 10 bases align to TRBD2. CDR1 and CDR2 (germline): LGHDT, YNNKEL (reference sequence). Losses at the gene ends were 0 bases for V and 5 bases for J; bases not matched to a gene: 5. The CDR3 runs 16 residues.

There are many counts of this clonotype. DNA of the CDR3: TGTGCCAGCAGCTCCCGTCAGGGTACAGATGGCTACACCTTC. This translates into CASSSRQGTDGYTF. The gene calls are TRBV5-6 and TRBJ1-2; TRBD1 is a possible D gene (5 bases). The CDR3 sequence is 14 residues long. The V gene lost 3 bases and the J gene lost 6 bases, with 15 bases spanning the gap. Germline CDR1 reads SGHDT; CDR2 reads YYEEEE.

This clonotype was picked up many times. The rearrangement uses TRBV5-1 and TRBJ1-2; 7 nucleotides align to TRBD1. V shed 3 bases and J 2 bases; nucleotides not matched to a gene: 4. Germline CDR1 is SGHRS and CDR2 is YFSETQ. CDR3 length: 14 amino acids. CDR3 bases: TGCGCCAGCAGCTCGGGACAGTTAAACTATGGCTACACCTTC. Residues: CASSSGQLNYGYTF.

This clonotype was seen at least ten times. The CDR3 DNA sequence: TGCAGTGCCAAGAGGGGGGGCAGCCTCCTGACTGGGGCCAACGTCCTGACTTTC. It codes for CSAKRGGSLLTGANVLTF. J is TRBJ2-6 and V is TRBV20-1; tentative D call: TRBD2 (7 bases). Germline V lookup: CDR1 DFQATT, CDR2 SNEGSKA (reference sequence). The germline V and J ends were trimmed by 6 bases and 2 bases, with 23 bases remaining between them. The CDR3 contains 18 residues.

The J gene is TRBJ2-1, the V gene TRBV11-3; D might be TRBD1 or TRBD2, each matching 6 bases. The CDR3 extends over 17 amino acids. Looked up from germline, CDR1 is SGHNT and CDR2 is YENEEA. The germline V and J ends were trimmed by 4 bases and 0 bases, with 16 bases remaining between them. Here the CDR3 reads CASSSRRGGTSYNEQFF. The CDR3 bases are TGTGCCAGCAGCTCCCGAAGAGGGGGGACCTCCTACAATGAGCAGTTCTTC.

This clonotype was seen many times. The chain is built from TRBV20-1 and TRBJ1-2; 7 bases align to TRBD1. Losses at the gene ends were 6 bases for V and 2 bases for J; bases not matched to a gene: 6. Germline CDR1 reads DFQATT; CDR2 reads SNEGSKA (reference sequence). This CDR3 spans 13 amino acids. The DNA for the CDR3 is TGCAGTGCCGAACAGGGGTCAAACTATGGCTACACCTTC. Translation gives CSAEQGSNYGYTF.

Ten or more counts support this clonotype. The chain links TRBV5-1 to TRBJ1-2; D is unresolved. CDR3 size: 14 residues. With 5 bases removed from V and 4 bases from J, the gap between germline ends came to 15 bases. Germline assignment: CDR1 SGHRS and CDR2 YFSETQ. The CDR3 DNA sequence: TGCGCCAGCAGTTCGGGCCAAACCTTCTATGGCTACACCTTC. It yields the protein CASSSGQTFYGYTF. Full variable domain (outside the CDR3, taken from reference TRBV5-1 and TRBJ1-2): KAGVTQTPRYLIKTRGQQVTLSCSPISGHRSVSWYQQTPGQGLQFLFEYFSETQRNKGNFPGRFSGRQFSNSRSEMNVSTLELGDSALYLCASSSGQTFYGYTFGSGTRLTVV.

This clonotype has more than one count but fewer than ten. The chain recombines TRBV2 with TRBJ2-1; D remains unclear. Germline V gives CDR1 SNHLY, CDR2 FYNNEI. This CDR3 spans 13 amino acids. V lost 1 base, J lost 11 bases, and 12 bases lay in between. The CDR3 bases are TGTGCCAGCAGTGAAGTCCTAGGAATTCAGCAGTTCTTC. Translated, it gives CASSEVLGIQQFF. Full variable domain (missing parts from reference TRBV2 and TRBJ2-1): EPEVTQTPSHQVTQMGQEVILRCVPISNHLYFYWYRQILGQKVEFLVSFYNNEISEKSEIFDDQFSVERPDGSNFTLKIRSTKLEDSAMYFCASSEVLGIQQFFGPGTRLTVL.

This clonotype was found many times. This rearrangement joins TRBV7-2 to TRBJ1-4; 9 bases are shared with TRBD1. CDR1 is SGHTA, CDR2 FQGNSA, per germline. V shed 4 bases and J 9 bases; nucleotides not matched to a gene: 18. The CDR3 consists of 18 residues. CDR3 sequence: CASSSQKVPTQGAKKLFF. The DNA for the CDR3 is TGTGCCAGCAGCTCCCAAAAAGTCCCTACACAGGGGGCGAAAAAACTGTTTTTT.

Many counts were recorded for this clonotype. The V call is TRBV4-1, the J call TRBJ1-3; no definite D call. The CDR3 consists of 11 residues. From germline, CDR1 is MGHRA and CDR2 YSYEKL. Trimming removed 1 base at V and 6 bases at J, with 1 base between. Written as DNA, the CDR3 is TGCGCCAGCAGCCAAGTAAACACCATATATTTT. Translating gives CASSQVNTIYF.

This clonotype was detected many times. V gene TRBV6-2 or TRBV6-3 combines with J gene TRBJ2-1, with TRBD1 matching over 8 bases. With V trimmed by 10 bases and J by 3 bases, 11 bases remained unmatched. CDR3 size: 15 residues. In germline, CDR1 is MNHEY, CDR2 SVGEGT. The CDR3 DNA reads as TGTGCCACCTCTCGGCAGGGGGCCCTCTACAATGAGCAGTTCTTC. Encoded protein: CATSRQGALYNEQFF.

As concerns this clonotype: Given a much more abundant clone one base away, this may be a read error. The chain links TRBV18 to TRBJ1-5; D ambiguous. Germline-derived CDR1 and CDR2 are KGHSH and LQKENI. The V end lost 8 bases, the J end lost 4 bases, and 12 bases lay between the germline ends. This CDR3 contains 13 residues. The CDR3 region has the DNA TGTGCCAGCACTGGGGTTCGGAATCAGCCCCAGCATTTT. Translated: CASTGVRNQPQHF.

This clonotype was seen many times. The V call is TRBV5-1, the J call TRBJ2-1, with a weak D call TRBD1 (6 bases). The CDR3 loop spans 15 amino acids. Germline V gene sequence: CDR1 SGHRS, CDR2 YFSETQ. V gave up 1 base and J gave up 0 bases, with 8 bases separating them. The CDR3 reads CASSLQDSSYNEQFF. The CDR3 DNA follows: TGCGCCAGCAGCTTGCAGGACAGCTCCTACAATGAGCAGTTCTTC.

This clonotype has more than one count but fewer than ten. CDR3 DNA: TGTGCCAGCAGTCACCTCGGGACTAGCGGAATCAATGAGCAGTTCTTC. Residues: CASSHLGTSGINEQFF. The rearrangement uses TRBV28 and TRBJ2-1, with 11 nucleotides matching TRBD2. V lost 5 bases and J lost 6; bases outside the gene matches: 9. The CDR3 extends over 16 amino acids. In germline, CDR1 is MDHEN, CDR2 SYDVKM.

This clonotype was seen many times. V gene TRBV12-3 or TRBV12-4 combines with J gene TRBJ1-6; 9 bases agree with TRBD1. Unmatched junction bases numbered 8, after V lost 6 bases and J lost 5 bases. CDR3 length: 16 residues. CDR3 loop: CASSLTGGGHNSPLHF. For the CDR3, the DNA is TGTGCCAGCAGCCTGACAGGGGGTGGCCATAATTCACCCCTCCACTTT.

This clonotype was recorded at least ten times. V usage is TRBV4-1 and J usage is TRBJ1-5; no firm D call. CDR1 and CDR2 from the germline V gene are MGHRA and YSYEKL. Trimming removed 0 bases at V and 6 bases at J, with 9 bases between. This CDR3 has 14 residues. CDR3 DNA: TGCGCCAGCAGCCAAGATCGAGGGAGTCAGCCCCAGCATTTT. This codes for CASSQDRGSQPQHF.

This clonotype was observed at least ten times. The rearrangement links TRBV12-3 or TRBV12-4 to TRBJ1-1; D not resolved. V dropped 3 bases and J dropped 5 bases, with 16 bases sitting between them. The CDR3 is 15 residues long. The CDR3 DNA follows: TGTGCCAGCAGTTTCTTCCCGGAGGCTAGGACTGAAGCTTTCTTT. It yields the protein CASSFFPEARTEAFF.